The present entry profiles one TCR beta chain with its context. The antigen remains unidentified. Blood libraries mostly used approximately 480 ng genomic DNA, six replicates each. Clones were sequenced by immunoSEQ multiplex PCR, and TCRdb holds only the in-frame ones, with some missing. This table holds around 15,000 clones, under 70% found once. Germline-derived CDR1 and CDR2 are SGHDN and FVKESK. This CDR3 comprises 13 residues. Trimming pared 1 base from V and 7 bases from J, leaving 10 bases between. This sample is drawn from a study of neoadjuvant anti-PD-1 for oral cavity cancer. Study context: Around day 43, patients without progression received a fourth nivolumab dose before surgery. Whole-study results and caveats: Only three patients per response group were TCR-analyzed; validation needed. After neoadjuvant nivolumab, PBMC T cell clonality was significantly higher in non-responders than responders.

V is TRBV14 and J is TRBJ1-2; the D is unclear. The source is a person aged 40 to 85 with oral cavity squamous cell carcinoma. Specimen: PBMCs, collected before nivolumab (anti-PD-1) treatment. The DNA for the CDR3 is TGTGCCAGCAGCCAAGCCGGGTTCGTTGGCTACACCTTC. This encodes CASSQAGFVGYTF.